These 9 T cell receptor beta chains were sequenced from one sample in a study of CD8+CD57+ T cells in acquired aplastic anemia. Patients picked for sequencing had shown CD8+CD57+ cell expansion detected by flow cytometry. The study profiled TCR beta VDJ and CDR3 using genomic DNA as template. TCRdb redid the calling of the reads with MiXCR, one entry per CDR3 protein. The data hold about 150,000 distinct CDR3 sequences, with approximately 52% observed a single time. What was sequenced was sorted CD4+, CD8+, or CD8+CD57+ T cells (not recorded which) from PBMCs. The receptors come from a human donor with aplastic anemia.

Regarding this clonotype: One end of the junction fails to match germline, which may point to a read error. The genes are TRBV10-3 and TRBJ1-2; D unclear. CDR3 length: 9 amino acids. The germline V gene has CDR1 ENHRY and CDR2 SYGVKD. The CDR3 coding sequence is TGTGCCATCGGAACCCCTGCCTCCTTC. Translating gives CAIGTPASF.

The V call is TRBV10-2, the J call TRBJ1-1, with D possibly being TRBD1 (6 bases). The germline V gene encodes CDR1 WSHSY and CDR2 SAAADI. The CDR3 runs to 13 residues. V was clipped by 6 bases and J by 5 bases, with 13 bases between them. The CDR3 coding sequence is TGCGCCAGCAGCCTTCAGGGGTTAACTGAAGCTTTCTTT. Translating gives CASSLQGLTEAFF.

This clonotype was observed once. The CDR3 loop reads CASSLTSPGELFF. CDR3 bases: TGTGCCAGCAGCTTAACTAGCCCAGGGGAGCTGTTTTTT. The rearrangement links TRBV7-2 to TRBJ2-2; D may be TRBD2 (6 bases). This CDR3 contains 13 residues. V lost 2 bases to trimming and J lost 8 bases, with 9 bases between them. The germline V gene has CDR1 SGHTA and CDR2 FQGNSA.

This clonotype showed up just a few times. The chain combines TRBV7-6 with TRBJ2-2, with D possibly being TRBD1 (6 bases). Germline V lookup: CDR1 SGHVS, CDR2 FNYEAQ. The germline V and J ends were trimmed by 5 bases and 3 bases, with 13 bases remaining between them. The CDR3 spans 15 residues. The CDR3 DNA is TGTGCCAGCAGCCCCAGAGACAGGTACACCGGGGAGCTGTTTTTT. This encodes CASSPRDRYTGELFF.

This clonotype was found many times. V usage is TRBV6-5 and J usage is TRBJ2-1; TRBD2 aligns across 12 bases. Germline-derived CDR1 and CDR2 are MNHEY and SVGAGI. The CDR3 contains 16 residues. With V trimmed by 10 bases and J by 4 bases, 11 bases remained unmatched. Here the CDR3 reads CATQLLAGGGYNEQFF. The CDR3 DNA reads TGTGCCACCCAGTTACTAGCGGGGGGCGGGTACAATGAGCAGTTCTTC.

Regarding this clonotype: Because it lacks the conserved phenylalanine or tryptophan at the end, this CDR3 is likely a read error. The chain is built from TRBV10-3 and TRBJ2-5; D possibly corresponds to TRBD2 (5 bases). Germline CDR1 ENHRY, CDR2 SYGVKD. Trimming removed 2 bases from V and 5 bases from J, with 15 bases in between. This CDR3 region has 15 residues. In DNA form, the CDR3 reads TGTGCCATCAGTGAGCCCGACCAGGCGGGTGAGACCCAGTACTAC. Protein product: CAISEPDQAGETQYY.

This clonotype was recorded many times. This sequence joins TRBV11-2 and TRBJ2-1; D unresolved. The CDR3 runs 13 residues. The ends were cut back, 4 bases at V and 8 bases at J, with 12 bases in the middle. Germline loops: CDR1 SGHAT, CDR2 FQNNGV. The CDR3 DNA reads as TGTGCCAGCAGCTACTTGAAGGCTTATGAGCAGTTCTTC. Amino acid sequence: CASSYLKAYEQFF.

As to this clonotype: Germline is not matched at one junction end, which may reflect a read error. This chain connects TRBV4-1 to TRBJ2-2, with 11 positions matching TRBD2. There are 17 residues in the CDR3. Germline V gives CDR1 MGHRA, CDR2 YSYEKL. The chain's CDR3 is CASSHLAGGTNTEELFF. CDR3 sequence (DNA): TGCGCCAGCAGCCACCTAGCGGGGGGCACGAACACCGAGGAGCTGTTTTTT.

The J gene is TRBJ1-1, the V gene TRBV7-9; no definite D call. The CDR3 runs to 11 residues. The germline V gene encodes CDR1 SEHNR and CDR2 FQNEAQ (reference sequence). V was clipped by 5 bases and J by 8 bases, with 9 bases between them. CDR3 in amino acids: CASSPAWEAFF. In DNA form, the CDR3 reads TGTGCCAGCAGCCCCGCCTGGGAAGCTTTCTTT.